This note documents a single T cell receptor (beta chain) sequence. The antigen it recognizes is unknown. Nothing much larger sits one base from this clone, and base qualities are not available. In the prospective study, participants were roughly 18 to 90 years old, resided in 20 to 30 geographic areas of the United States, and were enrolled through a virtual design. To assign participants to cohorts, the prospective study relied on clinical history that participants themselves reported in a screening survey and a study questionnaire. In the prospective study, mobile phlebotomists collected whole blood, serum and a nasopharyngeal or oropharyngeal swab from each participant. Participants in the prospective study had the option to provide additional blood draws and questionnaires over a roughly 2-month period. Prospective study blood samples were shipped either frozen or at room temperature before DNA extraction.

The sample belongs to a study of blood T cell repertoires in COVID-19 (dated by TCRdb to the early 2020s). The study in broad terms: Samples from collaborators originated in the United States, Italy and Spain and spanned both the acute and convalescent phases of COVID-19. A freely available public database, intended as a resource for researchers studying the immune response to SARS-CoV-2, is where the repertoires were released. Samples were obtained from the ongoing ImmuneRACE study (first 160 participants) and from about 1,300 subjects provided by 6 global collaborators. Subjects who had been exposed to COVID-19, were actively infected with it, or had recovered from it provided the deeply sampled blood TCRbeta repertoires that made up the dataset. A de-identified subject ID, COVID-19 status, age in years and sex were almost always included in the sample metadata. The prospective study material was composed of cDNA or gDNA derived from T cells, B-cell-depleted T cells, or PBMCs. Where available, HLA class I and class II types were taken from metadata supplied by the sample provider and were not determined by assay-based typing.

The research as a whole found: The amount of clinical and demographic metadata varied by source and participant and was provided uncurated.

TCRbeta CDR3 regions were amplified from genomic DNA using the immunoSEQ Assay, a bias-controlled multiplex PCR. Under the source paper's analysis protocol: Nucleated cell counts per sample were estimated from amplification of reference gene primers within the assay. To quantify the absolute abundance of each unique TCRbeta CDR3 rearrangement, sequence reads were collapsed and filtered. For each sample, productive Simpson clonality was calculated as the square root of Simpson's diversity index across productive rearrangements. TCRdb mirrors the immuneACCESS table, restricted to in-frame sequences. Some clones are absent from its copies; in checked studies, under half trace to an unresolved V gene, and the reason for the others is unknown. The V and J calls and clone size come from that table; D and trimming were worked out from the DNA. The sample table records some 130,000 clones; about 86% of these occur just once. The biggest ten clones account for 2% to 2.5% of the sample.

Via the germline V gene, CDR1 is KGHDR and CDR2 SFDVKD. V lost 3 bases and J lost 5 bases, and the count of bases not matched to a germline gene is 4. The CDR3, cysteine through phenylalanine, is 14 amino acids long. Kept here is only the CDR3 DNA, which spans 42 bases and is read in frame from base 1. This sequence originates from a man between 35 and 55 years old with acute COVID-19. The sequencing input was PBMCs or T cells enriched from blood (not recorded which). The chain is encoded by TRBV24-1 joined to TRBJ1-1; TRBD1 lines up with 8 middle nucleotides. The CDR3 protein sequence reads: CATSDTGGGTEAFF. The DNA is TGTGCCACCAGTGATACAGGGGGAGGAACTGAAGCTTTCTTT.